Listed below are T cell receptor beta chains from one sample, sequenced in a study of cytomegalovirus exposure and HLA in healthy donors. Profiled with immunoSEQ multiplex PCR; TCRdb holds only in-frame clones, not every one. The sample lists approximately 64,000 clones; under 80% were seen once. Sequencing was carried out using PBMCs. These receptor sequences come from a male donor in good health and CMV-seropositive. Both conserved end residues are part of each CDR3. A D gene is named only where the DNA matches it firmly. Expanded clones are given a class, and other clones once, few, many or no size at all.

CDR3 length	V gene	J gene	D gene	clone size	CDR3 DNA	CDR3 protein
14	TRBV6-5	TRBJ1-1	TRBD1	few	TGTGCCAGCTTCGTAGGGGGCGTCGGCACTGAAGCTTTCTTT	CASFVGGVGTEAFF
15	TRBV7-9	TRBJ1-5	TRBD1	-	TGTGCCAGCAGCTCGACAGGGGGCATGGGGCAGCCCCAGCATTTT	CASSSTGGMGQPQHF
16	TRBV5-1	TRBJ2-1	-	-	TGCGCCAGCAGCCCGGACCTACAGGGAGCGATCAATGAGCAGTTCTTC	CASSPDLQGAINEQFF
15	TRBV6-1	TRBJ1-6	-	-	TGTGCCAGCAGTGAAGTCGCGGGTTATAATTCACCCCTCCACTTT	CASSEVAGYNSPLHF
12	TRBV7-2	TRBJ1-2	-	-	TGTGCCAGCAGCGCGGACAGATTTGGCTACACCTTC	CASSADRFGYTF
12	TRBV13	TRBJ1-2	-	-	TGTGCCAGCAGCACTCGAAAATATGGCTACACCTTC	CASSTRKYGYTF
17	TRBV7-9	TRBJ1-2	-	once	TGTGCCAGCAGCTTAGCTGGGGGCGTCCGAGACCACTATGGCTACACCTTC	CASSLAGGVRDHYGYTF
13	TRBV6-1	TRBJ1-5	-	-	TGTGCCAGCAGACACTATAGCAATCAGCCCCAGCATTTT	CASRHYSNQPQHF
17	TRBV19	TRBJ1-4	TRBD1	once	TGTGCCAGTATTCCCACACACCCCGGGACAGGGCGAGAAAAACTGTTTTTT	CASIPTHPGTGREKLFF
17	TRBV11-2	TRBJ1-1	-	-	TGTGCCAGCAGCTTGGCAGCCGGGACTGTACCGAACACTGAAGCTTTCTTT	CASSLAAGTVPNTEAFF
14	TRBV6-1	TRBJ1-2	-	few	TGTGCCACCTGGATTGGTGGGGGCTCGTTTGGCTACACCTTC	CATWIGGGSFGYTF
15	TRBV7-2	TRBJ1-6	TRBD1	-	TGTGCCAGCAGCGCCCGACAGGGCCGCAATTCACCCCTCCACTTT	CASSARQGRNSPLHF
15	TRBV18	TRBJ1-5	-	-	TGTGCCAGCTCACCGACAAACTCAAACTATCAGCCCCAGCATTTT	CASSPTNSNYQPQHF
18	TRBV5-1	TRBJ2-1	-	-	TGCGCCAGCAGCTATACCTACAGGCAACGGGGGTCCTACAATGAGCAGTTCTTC	CASSYTYRQRGSYNEQFF
15	TRBV28	TRBJ1-1	-	-	TGTGCCAGCAGTTCCTCTGCGGGGGCCAACACTGAAGCTTTCTTT	CASSSSAGANTEAFF
14	TRBV4-3	TRBJ1-2	-	-	TGCGCCAGCAGCCAAACACAGGGAACCTATGGCTACACCTTC	CASSQTQGTYGYTF
14	TRBV7-2	TRBJ2-3	-	-	TGTGCCAGCAGCACCGGACAGCGCACAGATACGCAGTATTTT	CASSTGQRTDTQYF
19	TRBV4-3	TRBJ2-1	-	-	TGCGCCAGCAGCCAAGACAGGGGCGGGGGCCGCCTATCCTACAATGAGCAGTTCTTC	CASSQDRGGGRLSYNEQFF
13	TRBV7-7	TRBJ2-5	-	-	TGTGCTAGCAGCGCGGGCGTCCCAGAGACCCAGTACTTC	CASSAGVPETQYF
14	TRBV9	TRBJ1-3	-	-	TGTGCCAGCAGCAGACAGGTGTCTGGAAACACCATATATTTT	CASSRQVSGNTIYF
13	TRBV5-1	TRBJ1-2	-	-	TGCGCCAGCAGCTTGGGGGGCAGGCTGGGCTACACCTTC	CASSLGGRLGYTF
17	TRBV5-1	TRBJ2-2	-	-	TGCGCCAGCAGCTTGGTGGTGCGTAGTCCGTTCACCGGGGAGCTGTTTTTT	CASSLVVRSPFTGELFF